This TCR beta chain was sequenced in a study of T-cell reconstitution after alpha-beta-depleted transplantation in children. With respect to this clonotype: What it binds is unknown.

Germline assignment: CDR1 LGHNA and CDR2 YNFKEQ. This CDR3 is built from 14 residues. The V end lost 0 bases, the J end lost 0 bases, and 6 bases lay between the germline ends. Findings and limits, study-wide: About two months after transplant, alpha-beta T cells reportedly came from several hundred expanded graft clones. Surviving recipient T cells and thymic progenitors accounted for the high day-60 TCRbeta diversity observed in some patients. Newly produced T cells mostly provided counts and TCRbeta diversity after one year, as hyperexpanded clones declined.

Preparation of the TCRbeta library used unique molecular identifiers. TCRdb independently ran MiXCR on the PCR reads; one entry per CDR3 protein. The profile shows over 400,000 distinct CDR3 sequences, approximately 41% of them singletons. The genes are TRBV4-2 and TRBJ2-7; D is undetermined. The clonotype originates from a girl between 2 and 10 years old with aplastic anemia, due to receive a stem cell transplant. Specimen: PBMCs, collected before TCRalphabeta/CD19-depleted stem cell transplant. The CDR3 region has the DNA TGTGCCAGCAGCCAAGAAAAGCTCTCCTACGAGCAGTACTTC. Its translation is CASSQEKLSYEQYF.